This entry is about one TCR beta chain. Preparing the TCRbeta library involved the use of unique molecular identifiers. Via MiXCR, TCRdb re-called the PCR reads, giving one row per CDR3 protein. The sample includes under 250,000 distinct CDR3 sequences, 24% of them seen just once. This sample is drawn from a study of T-cell reconstitution after alpha-beta-depleted transplantation in children. This CDR3 contains 16 residues. V trimming: 4 bases; J trimming: 5 bases; junction bases outside the gene matches: 11. Germline V gene lookup returns CDR1 MGHRA and CDR2 YSYEKL. V is TRBV4-1 and J is TRBJ2-5; TRBD1 aligns across 9 bases. Sequencing was performed on PBMCs, mostly from graft donor cells, taken 360 days after TCRalphabeta/CD19-depleted stem cell transplant. The clonotype originates from a female patient under 10 years old who had a stem cell transplant for congenital amegakaryocytic thrombocytopenia, so the T cells may come from the graft donor. CDR3 sequence (DNA): TGCGCCAGCAGCCCTAGGGACAGGGTCGGGGACGAGACCCAGTACTTC. This sequence encodes CASSPRDRVGDETQYF.